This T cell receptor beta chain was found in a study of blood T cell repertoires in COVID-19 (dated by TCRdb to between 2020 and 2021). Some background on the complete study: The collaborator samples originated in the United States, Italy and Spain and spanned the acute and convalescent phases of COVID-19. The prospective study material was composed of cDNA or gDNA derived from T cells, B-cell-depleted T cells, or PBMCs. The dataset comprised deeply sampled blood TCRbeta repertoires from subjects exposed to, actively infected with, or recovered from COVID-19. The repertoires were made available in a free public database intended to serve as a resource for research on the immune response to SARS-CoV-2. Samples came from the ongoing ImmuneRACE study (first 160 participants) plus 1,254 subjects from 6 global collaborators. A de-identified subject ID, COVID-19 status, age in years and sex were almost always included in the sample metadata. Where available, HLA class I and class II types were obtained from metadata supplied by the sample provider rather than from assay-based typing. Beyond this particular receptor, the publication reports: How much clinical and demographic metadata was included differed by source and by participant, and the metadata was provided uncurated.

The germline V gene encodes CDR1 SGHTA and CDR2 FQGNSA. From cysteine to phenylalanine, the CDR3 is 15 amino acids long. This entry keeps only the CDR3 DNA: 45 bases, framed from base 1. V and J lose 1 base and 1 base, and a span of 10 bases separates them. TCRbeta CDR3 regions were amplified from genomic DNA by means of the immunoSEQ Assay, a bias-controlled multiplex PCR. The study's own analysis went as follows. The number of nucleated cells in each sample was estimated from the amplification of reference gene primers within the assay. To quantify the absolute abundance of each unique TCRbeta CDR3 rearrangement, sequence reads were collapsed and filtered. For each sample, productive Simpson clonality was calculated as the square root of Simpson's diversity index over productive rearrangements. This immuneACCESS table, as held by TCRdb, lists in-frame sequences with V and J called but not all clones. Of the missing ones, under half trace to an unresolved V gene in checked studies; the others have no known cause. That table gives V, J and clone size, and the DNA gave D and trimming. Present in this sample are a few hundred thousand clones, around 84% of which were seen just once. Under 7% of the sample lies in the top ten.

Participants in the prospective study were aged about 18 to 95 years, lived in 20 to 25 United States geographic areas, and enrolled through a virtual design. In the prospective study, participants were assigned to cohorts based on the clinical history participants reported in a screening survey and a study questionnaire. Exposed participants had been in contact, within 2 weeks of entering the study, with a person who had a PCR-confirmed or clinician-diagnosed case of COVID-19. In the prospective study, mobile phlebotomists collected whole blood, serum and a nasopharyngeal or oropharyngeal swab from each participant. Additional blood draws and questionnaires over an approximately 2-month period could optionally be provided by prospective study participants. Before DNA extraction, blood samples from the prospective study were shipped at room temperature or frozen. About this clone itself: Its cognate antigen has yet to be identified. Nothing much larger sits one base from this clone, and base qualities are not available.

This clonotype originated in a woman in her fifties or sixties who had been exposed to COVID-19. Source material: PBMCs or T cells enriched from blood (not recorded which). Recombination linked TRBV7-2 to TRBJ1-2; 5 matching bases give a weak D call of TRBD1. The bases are TGTGCCAGCAGCTTAGATCCCAGGGATAACTATGGCTACACCTTC. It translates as CASSLDPRDNYGYTF.